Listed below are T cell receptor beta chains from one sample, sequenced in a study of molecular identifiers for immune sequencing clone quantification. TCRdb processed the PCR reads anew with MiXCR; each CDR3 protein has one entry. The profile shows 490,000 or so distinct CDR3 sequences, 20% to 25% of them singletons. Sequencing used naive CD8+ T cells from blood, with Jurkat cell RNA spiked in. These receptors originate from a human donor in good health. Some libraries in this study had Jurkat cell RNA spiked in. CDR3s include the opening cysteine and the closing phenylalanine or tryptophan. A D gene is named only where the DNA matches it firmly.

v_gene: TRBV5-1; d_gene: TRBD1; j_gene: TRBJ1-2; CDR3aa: CASSLDGPGTGYYGYTF
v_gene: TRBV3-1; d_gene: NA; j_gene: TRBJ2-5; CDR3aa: CASSPTGKQETQYF
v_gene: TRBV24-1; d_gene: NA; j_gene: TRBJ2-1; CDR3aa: CATSDFRARSSYNEQFF
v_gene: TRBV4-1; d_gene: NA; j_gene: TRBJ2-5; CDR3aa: CASSPHRTDQETQYF
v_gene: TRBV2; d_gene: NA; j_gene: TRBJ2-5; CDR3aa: CASSPRSQPETQYF
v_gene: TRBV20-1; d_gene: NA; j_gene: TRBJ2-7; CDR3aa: CSAKGTHYEQYF
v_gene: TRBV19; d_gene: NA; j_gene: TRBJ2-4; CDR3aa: CASSSLGEAKNIQYF
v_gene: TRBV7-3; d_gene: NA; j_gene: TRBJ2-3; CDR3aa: CASSASGGADTQYF
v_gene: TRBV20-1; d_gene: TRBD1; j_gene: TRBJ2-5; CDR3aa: CSATLPGQPTENVPRETQYF
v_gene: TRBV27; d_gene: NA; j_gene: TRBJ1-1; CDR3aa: CASSFHRTSLNTEAFF
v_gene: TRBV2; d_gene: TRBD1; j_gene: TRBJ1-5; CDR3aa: CASSIQGYNQPQHF
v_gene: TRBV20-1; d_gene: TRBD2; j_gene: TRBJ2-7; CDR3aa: CSARGLAGGSGSEQYF
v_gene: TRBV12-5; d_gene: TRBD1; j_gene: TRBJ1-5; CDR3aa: CASGRGQGANQPQHF
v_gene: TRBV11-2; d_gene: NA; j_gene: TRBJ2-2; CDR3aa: CASSLGMNTGELFF
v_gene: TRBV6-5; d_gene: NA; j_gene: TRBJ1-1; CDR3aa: CASSYLTGEAFF
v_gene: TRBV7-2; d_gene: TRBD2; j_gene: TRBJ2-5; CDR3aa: CASSSPLLSGGQETQYF
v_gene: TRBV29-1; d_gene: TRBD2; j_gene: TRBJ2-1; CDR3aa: CSVEDWSGIRNEQFF
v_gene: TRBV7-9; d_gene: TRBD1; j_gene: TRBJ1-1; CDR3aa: CASSLFTGGETSNTEAFF
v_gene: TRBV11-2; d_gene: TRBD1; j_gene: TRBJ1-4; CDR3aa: CASSLFPQGASDEKLFF
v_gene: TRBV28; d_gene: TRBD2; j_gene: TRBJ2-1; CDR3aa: CASSRRGGGRIDEQFF
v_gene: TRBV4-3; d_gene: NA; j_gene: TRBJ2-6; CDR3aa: CASSQALEVTGANVLTF
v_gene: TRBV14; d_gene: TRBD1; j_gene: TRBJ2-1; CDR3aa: CASSQVGTDFYNEQFF
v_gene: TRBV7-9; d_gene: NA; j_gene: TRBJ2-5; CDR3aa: CASSRQRGFQETQYF
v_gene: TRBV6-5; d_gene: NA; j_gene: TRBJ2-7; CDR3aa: CASGRGTSYEQYF
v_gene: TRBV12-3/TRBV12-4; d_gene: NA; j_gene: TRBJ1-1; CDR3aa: CASSLDRLSGTEAFF
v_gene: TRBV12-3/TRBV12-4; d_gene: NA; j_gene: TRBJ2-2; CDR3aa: CASRRDVGELFF
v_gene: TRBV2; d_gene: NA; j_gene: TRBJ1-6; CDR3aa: CASSAGGSSSPLHF
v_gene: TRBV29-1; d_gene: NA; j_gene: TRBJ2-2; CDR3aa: CSGDLLNTGELFF
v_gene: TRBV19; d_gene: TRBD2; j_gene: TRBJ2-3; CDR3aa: CASNPHLSGTSGILADTQYF
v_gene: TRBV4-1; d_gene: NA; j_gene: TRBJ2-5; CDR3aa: CASSPSEDGQETQYF
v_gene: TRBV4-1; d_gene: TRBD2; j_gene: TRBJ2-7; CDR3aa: CASSQALTSGGYEQYF
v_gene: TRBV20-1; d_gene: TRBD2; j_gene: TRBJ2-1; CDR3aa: CSARDSRVAGVGEQFF
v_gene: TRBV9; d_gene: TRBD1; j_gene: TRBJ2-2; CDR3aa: CASRPGQGANTGELFF
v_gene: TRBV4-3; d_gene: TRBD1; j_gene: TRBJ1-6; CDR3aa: CASSPWTGSESPLHF
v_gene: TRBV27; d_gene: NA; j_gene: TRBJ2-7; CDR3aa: CASSFLGVGGSYEQYF
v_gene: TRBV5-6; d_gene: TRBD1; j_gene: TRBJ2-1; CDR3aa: CASSGTGSVNEQFF
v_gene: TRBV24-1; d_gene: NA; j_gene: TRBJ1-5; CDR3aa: CATSDSGPGNQPQHF
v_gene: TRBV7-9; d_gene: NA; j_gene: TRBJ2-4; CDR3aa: CACSLVGGSGDIQYF
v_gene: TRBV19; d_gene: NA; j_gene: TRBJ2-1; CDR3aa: CASSMGSRSYNEQFF
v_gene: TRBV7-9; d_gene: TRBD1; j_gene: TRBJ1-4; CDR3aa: CASRGTGKEKLFF
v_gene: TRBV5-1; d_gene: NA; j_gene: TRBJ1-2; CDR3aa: CASSSTGANYGYTF
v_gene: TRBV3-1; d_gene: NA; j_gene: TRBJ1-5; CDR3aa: CASSPEYSSNQPQHF
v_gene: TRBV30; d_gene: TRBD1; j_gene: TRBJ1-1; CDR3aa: CAWDRAFNTEALF
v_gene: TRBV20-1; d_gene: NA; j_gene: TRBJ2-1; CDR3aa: CSASPLGGGNYNEQFF
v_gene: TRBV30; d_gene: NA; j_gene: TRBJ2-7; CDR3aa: CAWSVPHGTSTYEQYF
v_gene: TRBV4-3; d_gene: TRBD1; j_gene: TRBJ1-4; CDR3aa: CASSPLGQVQREKLFF
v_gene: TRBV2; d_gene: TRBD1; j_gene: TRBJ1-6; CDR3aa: CASSEPTGVWSPLHF
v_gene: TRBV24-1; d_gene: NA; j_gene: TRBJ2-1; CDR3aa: CATSARRDHYNEQFF
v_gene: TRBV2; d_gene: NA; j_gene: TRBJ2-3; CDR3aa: CASSREGASTDTQYF
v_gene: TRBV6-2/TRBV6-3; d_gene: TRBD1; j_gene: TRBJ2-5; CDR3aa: CASRHRGMETQYF
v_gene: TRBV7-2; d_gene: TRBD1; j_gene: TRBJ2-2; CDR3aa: CASSPKGQAKPSNTGELFF
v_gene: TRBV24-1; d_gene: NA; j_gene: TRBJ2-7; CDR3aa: CATSGRVPDEQYF
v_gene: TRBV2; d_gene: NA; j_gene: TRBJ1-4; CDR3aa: CASSESVATNEKLFF
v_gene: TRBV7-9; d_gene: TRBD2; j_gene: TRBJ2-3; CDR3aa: CASGTSSGGTDTQYF
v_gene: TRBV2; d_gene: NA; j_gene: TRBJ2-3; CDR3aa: CASSEALPVDTQYF
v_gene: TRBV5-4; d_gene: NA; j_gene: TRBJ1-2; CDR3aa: CASSVAGSPYGYTF
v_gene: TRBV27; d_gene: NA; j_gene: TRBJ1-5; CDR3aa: CASSLGGPGKQPQHF
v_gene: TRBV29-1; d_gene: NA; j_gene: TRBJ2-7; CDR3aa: CSAGGAAYEQYF
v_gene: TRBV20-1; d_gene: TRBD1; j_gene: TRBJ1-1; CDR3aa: CSASPVDRGKAFF